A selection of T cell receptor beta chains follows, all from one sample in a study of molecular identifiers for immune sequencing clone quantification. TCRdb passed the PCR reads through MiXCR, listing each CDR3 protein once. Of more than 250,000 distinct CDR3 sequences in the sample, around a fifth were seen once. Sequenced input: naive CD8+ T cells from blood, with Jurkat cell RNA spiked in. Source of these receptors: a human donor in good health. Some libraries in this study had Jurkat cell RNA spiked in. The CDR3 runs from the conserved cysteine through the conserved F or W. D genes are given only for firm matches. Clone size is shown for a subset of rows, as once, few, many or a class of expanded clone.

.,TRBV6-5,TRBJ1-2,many,TGTGCCAGCAGTTCAGGGGTAGGAGACTATGGCTACACCTTC,CASSSGVGDYGYTF
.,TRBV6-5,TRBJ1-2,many,TGTGCCAGCAGTCCAGGACGGAATGGCTACACCTTC,CASSPGRNGYTF
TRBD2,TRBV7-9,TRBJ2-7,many,TGTGCCAGCAGCGCCGGGACTAGCTTCCACGAGCAGTACTTC,CASSAGTSFHEQYF
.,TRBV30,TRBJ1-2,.,TGTGCCTGGTGGGGTGACAGTAACTATGGCTACACCTTC,CAWWGDSNYGYTF
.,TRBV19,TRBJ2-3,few,TGTGCCAGTAGTATGGGGCAAGCGCCAGATACGCAGTATTTT,CASSMGQAPDTQYF
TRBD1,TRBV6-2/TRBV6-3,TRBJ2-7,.,TGTGCCAGCACCGACACCGGGACAGGGTATTTGGGCTACGAGCAGTACTTC,CASTDTGTGYLGYEQYF
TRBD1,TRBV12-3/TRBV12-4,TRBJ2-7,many,TGTGCCAGCAGCCCTACAGGGGTCCTCGAGCAGTACTTC,CASSPTGVLEQYF
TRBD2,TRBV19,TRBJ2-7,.,TGTGCCGGCTCAGCGGGAGGGCCTTACGAGCAGTACTTC,CAGSAGGPYEQYF
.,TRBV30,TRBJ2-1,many,TGTGCCTGGAGTGTACTGTTGGGGGATGAGCAGTTCTTC,CAWSVLLGDEQFF
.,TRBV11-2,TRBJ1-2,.,TGTGCCAGCAGCTCTCCAAGTAACTATGGCTACACCTTC,CASSSPSNYGYTF
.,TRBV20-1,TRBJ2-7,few,TGCAGTGCTATATGGCTAGCTGGCGAGCAGTACTTC,CSAIWLAGEQYF
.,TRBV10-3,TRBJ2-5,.,TGTGCCATCAGTGATGGGGGCTCTCAAGAGACCCAGTACTTC,CAISDGGSQETQYF
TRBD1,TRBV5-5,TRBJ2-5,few,TGTGCCAGCAGGGGACAGAAAGAGACCCAGTACTTC,CASRGQKETQYF
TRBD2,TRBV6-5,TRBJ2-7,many,TGTGCCAGCAGTTACTCGATTTCCAGGGAGGGCATTTCCTACGAGCAGTACTTC,CASSYSISREGISYEQYF
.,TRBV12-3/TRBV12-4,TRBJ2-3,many,TGTGCCAGCAGTTATGGGATAAGCACAGATACGCAGTATTTT,CASSYGISTDTQYF
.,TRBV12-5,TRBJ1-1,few,TGTGCTAGTGGTTTGGGACCGTTGAACACTGAAGCTTTCTTT,CASGLGPLNTEAFF
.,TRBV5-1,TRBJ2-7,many,TGCGCCAGCAGCTTGGCCGACGACTACGAGCAGTACTTC,CASSLADDYEQYF
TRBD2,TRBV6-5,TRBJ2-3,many,TGTGCCAGCAGGATAGCGGGGTTTAGCACAGATACGCAGTATTTT,CASRIAGFSTDTQYF
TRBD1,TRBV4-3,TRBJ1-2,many,TGCGCCAGCAGCCTACAGGGGAAACAAGGAAACTATGGCTACACCTTC,CASSLQGKQGNYGYTF
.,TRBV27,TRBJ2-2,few,TGTGCCACCCTCACCGGGGAGCTGTTTTTT,CATLTGELFF
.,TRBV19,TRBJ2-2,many,TGTGCCAGTAGTATGAGCGGGAACACCGGGGAGCTGTTTTTT,CASSMSGNTGELFF
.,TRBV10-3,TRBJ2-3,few,TGTGCCACCGGGGATGGAGCAGATACGCAGTATTTT,CATGDGADTQYF
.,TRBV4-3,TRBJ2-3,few,TGCGCCAGCAGCCAAGATTCCACCCAACTACCCACAGATACGCAGTATTTT,CASSQDSTQLPTDTQYF
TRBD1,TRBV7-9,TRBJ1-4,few,TGTGCCAGCAGCTCCGGGACAGGAGCAACTAATGAAAAACTGTTTTTT,CASSSGTGATNEKLFF
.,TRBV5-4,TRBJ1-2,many,TGTGCCAGCACCCTAGCGCTGGGGAGCTATGGCTACACCTTC,CASTLALGSYGYTF
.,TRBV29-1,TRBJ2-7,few,TGCAGCGTTAGCGCGGGGTACGAGCAGTACTTC,CSVSAGYEQYF
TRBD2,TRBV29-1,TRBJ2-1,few,TGCAGCGTATTGCGGGGGAACAATGAGCAGTTCTTC,CSVLRGNNEQFF
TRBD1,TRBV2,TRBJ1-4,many,TGTGCCAGCACCGAGCAGACAGGGTGGGTCTATGAAAAACTGTTTTTT,CASTEQTGWVYEKLFF
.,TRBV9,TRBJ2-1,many,TGTGCCAGCAGCGTAGGGCCCCCACTAGCCCGGGAGCAGTTCTTC,CASSVGPPLAREQFF
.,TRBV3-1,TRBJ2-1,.,TGTGCCAGCAGCCGTGGGGGTGGGATATACAATGAGCAGTCCTTC,CASSRGGGIYNEQSF
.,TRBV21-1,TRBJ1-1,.,TGTGCCAGCAGCAAACCACAGGGGGCGCGGACTGACGCTTTCTTT,CASSKPQGARTDAFF
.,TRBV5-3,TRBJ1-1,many,TGTGCCAGAAGCTTAGACGGGTATGGCGGGAAAAGAGAAGCTTTCTTT,CARSLDGYGGKREAFF
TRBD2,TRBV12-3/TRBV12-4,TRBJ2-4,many,TGTGCCAGCAGTCTGCGGGAGGAGGACATTCAGTACTTC,CASSLREEDIQYF
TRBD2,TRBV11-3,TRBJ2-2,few,TGTGCCAGCAGCGGGGGACTAGCGAGGACCGGGGAGCTGTTTTTT,CASSGGLARTGELFF
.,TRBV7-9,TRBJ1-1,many,TGTGCCAGCAGCCAAACCCCGGGACACCATGAAGCTTTCTTT,CASSQTPGHHEAFF
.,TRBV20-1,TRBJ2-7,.,TGCAGTGCTAGAGGGCACTCCCCTACCCCCTACGAGCAGTACTTC,CSARGHSPTPYEQYF
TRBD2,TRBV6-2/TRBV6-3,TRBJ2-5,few,TGTGCCAGCAGCCGACTAGCGGGGAGCCAAGAGACCCAGTACTTC,CASSRLAGSQETQYF